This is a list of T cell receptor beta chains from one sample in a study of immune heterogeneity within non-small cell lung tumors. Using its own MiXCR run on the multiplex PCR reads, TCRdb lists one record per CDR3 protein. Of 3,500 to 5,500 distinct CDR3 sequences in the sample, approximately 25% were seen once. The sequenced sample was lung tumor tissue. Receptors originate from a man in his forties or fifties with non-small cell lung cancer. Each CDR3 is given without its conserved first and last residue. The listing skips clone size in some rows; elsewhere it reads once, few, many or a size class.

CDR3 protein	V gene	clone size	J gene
SATKTAVVDEQY	TRBV20-1	medium-sized	TRBJ2-7
ASRRLGEEQY	TRBV5-4	NA	TRBJ2-7
SIRLAESTDTQY	TRBV20-1	many	TRBJ2-3
ASTKTVAPNNEQF	TRBV19	medium-sized	TRBJ2-1
ASRAPGQGLRETQY	TRBV28	medium-sized	TRBJ2-5
ASSDRDSNEKLF	TRBV28	medium-sized	TRBJ1-4
ASSLVGTGLGEQY	TRBV3-1	many	TRBJ2-7
SARIGGAVANYGYT	TRBV20-1	medium-sized	TRBJ1-2
SAIDPRVNTEAF	TRBV20-1	medium-sized	TRBJ1-1
SARGGTANTGELF	TRBV20-1	medium-sized	TRBJ2-2